These T cell receptor beta chains were read from a single sample in a study of blood T cells in healthy people across ages. Using its own MiXCR run on the 5' RACE reads, TCRdb lists one record per CDR3 protein. The data contain about 1.1 million distinct CDR3 sequences, under 40% of them singletons. The sequencing input was blood. The origin of the receptors is a young man in good health. CDR3s leave out the opening cysteine and the closing phenylalanine or tryptophan.

V gene: TRBV12-3/TRBV12-4; J gene: TRBJ1-2; CDR3 protein: ASRGQGAYGYT
V gene: TRBV7-2; J gene: TRBJ2-3; CDR3 protein: ASSLVFTGLTDTQY
V gene: TRBV2; J gene: TRBJ2-7; CDR3 protein: ASSEDSSADEQY
V gene: TRBV4-1; J gene: TRBJ1-1; CDR3 protein: ASSQAGGLNTEAF
V gene: TRBV29-1; J gene: TRBJ2-3; CDR3 protein: SARTTGRTSTDTQY
V gene: TRBV19; J gene: TRBJ1-1; CDR3 protein: ATTWPSGTEAF
V gene: TRBV20-1; J gene: TRBJ2-4; CDR3 protein: SADGGEAKNIQY
V gene: TRBV6-1; J gene: TRBJ1-1; CDR3 protein: ASSELLQKAF
V gene: TRBV20-1; J gene: TRBJ2-1; CDR3 protein: SARVVNEQF
V gene: TRBV5-1; J gene: TRBJ2-3; CDR3 protein: ASSLAYADTGTDTQY
V gene: TRBV6-6; J gene: .; CDR3 protein: ASSPGAGEIQETQF
V gene: TRBV3-1; J gene: TRBJ1-2; CDR3 protein: ASSQDLTGADGYT
V gene: TRBV6-2/TRBV6-3; J gene: TRBJ1-1; CDR3 protein: ASSSPTGLSEAF
V gene: TRBV4-3; J gene: TRBJ1-2; CDR3 protein: ASSQDKISPYGYT
V gene: TRBV14; J gene: TRBJ1-2; CDR3 protein: ASSQDHRYGYT
V gene: TRBV10-3; J gene: TRBJ2-1; CDR3 protein: AIRGVVNEQF
V gene: TRBV20-1; J gene: TRBJ1-2; CDR3 protein: SAGDLVQSSFYGYT
V gene: TRBV2; J gene: TRBJ1-5; CDR3 protein: ASAGLPNQPQH
V gene: TRBV5-6; J gene: TRBJ1-2; CDR3 protein: ASSLEAAGRPIVLYGYT
V gene: TRBV29-1; J gene: TRBJ1-5; CDR3 protein: SVTWANQPQH
V gene: TRBV15; J gene: TRBJ2-2; CDR3 protein: ATSEGRQSTGELF
V gene: TRBV5-5; J gene: TRBJ1-1; CDR3 protein: ASSGATGQSTEAF
V gene: TRBV12-3/TRBV12-4; J gene: TRBJ2-7; CDR3 protein: ASSFGRGTYEQY
V gene: TRBV12-5; J gene: TRBJ2-3; CDR3 protein: ASGSSGGFTDTQY
V gene: TRBV5-1; J gene: TRBJ1-6; CDR3 protein: ASSRDVNSPLH